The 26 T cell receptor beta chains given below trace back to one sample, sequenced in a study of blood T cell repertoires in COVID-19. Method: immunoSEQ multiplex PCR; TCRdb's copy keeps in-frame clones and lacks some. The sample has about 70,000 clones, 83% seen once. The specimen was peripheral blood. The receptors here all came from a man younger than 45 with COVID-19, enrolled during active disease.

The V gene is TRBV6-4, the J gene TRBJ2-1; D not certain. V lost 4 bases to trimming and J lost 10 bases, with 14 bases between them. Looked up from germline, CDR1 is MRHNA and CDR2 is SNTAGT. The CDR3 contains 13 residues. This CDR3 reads CASSALDSQEQFF. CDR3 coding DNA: TGTGCCAGCAGTGCACTTGACTCCCAGGAGCAGTTCTTC.

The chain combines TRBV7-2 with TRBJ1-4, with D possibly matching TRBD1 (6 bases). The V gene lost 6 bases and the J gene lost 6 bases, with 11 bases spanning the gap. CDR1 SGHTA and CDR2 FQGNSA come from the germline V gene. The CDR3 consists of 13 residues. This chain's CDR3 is CASSRNRDEKLFF. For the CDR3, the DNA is TGTGCCAGCAGTCGAAACAGGGATGAAAAACTGTTTTTT.

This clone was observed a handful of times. The CDR3 region is CASSLEPGQSYGYTF. As DNA, the CDR3 is TGTGCCAGCAGCTTAGAGCCGGGACAGAGCTATGGCTACACCTTC. The rearrangement joins TRBV11-2 to TRBJ1-2, with 7 bases that match TRBD1. The V segment lost 0 bases and the J segment 4 bases; nucleotides outside the gene matches: 5. The CDR3 spans 15 residues. Germline assignment: CDR1 SGHAT and CDR2 FQNNGV. Looking up the rest from reference TRBV11-2 and TRBJ1-2 gives the full variable domain: EAGVAQSPRYKIIEKRQSVAFWCNPISGHATLYWYQQILGQGPKLLIQFQNNGVVDDSQLPKDRFSAERLKGVDSTLKIQPAKLEDSAVYLCASSLEPGQSYGYTFGSGTRLTVV.

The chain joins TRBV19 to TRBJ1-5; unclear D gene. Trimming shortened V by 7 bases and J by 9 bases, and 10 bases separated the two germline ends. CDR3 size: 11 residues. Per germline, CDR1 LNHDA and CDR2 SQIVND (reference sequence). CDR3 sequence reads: CASTQSGPQHF. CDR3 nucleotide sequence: TGTGCCAGTACCCAATCAGGGCCCCAGCATTTT.

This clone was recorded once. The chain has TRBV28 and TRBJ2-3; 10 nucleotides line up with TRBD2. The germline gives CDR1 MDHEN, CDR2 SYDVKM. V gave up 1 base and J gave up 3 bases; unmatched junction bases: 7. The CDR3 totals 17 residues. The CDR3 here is CASSLFLAGAATDTQYF. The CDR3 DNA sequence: TGTGCCAGCAGTTTATTCCTAGCGGGAGCTGCGACAGATACGCAGTATTTT.

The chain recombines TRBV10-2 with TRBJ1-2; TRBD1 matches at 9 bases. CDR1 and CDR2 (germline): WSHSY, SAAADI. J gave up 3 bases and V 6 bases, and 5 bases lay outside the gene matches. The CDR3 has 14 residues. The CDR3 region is CASSLTGGDYGYTF. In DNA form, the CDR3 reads TGCGCCAGCAGCCTGACAGGGGGGGACTATGGCTACACCTTC.

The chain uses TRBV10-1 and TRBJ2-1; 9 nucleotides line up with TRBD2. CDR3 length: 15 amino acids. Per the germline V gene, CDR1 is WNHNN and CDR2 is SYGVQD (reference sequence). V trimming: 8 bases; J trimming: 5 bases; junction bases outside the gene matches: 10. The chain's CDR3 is CASSDGASGDNEQFF. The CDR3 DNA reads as TGCGCCAGCTCGGATGGGGCTAGCGGGGACAATGAGCAGTTCTTC.

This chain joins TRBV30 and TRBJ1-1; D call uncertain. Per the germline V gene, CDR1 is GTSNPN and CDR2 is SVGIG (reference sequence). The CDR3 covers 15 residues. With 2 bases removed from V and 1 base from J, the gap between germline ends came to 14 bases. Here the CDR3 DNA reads TGTGCCTGGAGTCCAGATACAGCAGGGAACACTGAAGCTTTCTTT. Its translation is CAWSPDTAGNTEAFF.

This CDR3 is CASSLAGSPRRSEQYF. CDR3 in DNA: TGTGCCAGCAGCTTGGCCGGAAGCCCCAGGCGCAGCGAGCAGTACTTC. The J gene is TRBJ2-7, the V gene TRBV5-6, with D unresolved. This CDR3 region has 16 residues. The V gene lost 0 bases and the J gene lost 6 bases, with 19 bases spanning the gap. Germline values: CDR1 SGHDT, CDR2 YYEEEE.

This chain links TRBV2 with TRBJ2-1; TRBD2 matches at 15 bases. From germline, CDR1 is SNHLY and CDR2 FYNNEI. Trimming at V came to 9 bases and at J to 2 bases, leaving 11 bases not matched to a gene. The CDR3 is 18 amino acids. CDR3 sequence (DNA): TGTGCCAGTGGGGGACTAGCGGGAGGATTAGTGGCCTACAATGAGCAGTTCTTC. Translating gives CASGGLAGGLVAYNEQFF.

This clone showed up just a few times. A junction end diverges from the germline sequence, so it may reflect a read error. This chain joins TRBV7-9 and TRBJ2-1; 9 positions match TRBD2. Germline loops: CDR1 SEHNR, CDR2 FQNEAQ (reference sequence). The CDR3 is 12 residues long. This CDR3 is CASRLAGVEQFF. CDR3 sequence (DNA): TGTGCCAGCAGGTTAGCGGGAGTAGAGCAGTTCTTC.

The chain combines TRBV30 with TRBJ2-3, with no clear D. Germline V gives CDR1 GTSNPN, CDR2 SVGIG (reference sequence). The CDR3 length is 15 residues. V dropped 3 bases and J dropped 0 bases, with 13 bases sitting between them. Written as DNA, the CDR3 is TGTGCCTGGAGAGACTCTGGCTTGAGCACAGATACGCAGTATTTT. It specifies CAWRDSGLSTDTQYF.

Here the CDR3 reads CASSYVAGGGYGYTF. The DNA for the CDR3 is TGTGCCAGCAGTTACGTGGCCGGAGGTGGCTATGGCTACACCTTC. J is TRBJ1-2 and V is TRBV6-2 or TRBV6-3; unclear D gene. The germline V gene has CDR1 MNHEY and CDR2 SVGEGT. The CDR3 sequence is 15 residues long. V was cut by 2 bases and J by 4 bases, with 14 bases left in between.

The CDR3 DNA reads TGTGCCAGCAGCTTAGGCAGGGAAGGTAATCAGCCCCAGCATTTT. This codes for CASSLGREGNQPQHF. This rearrangement joins TRBV11-2 to TRBJ1-5, with a tentative D call TRBD1 (5 bases). CDR3 length: 15 amino acids. Germline values: CDR1 SGHAT, CDR2 FQNNGV. V lost 1 base and J 4 bases, leaving 11 bases between the germline ends.

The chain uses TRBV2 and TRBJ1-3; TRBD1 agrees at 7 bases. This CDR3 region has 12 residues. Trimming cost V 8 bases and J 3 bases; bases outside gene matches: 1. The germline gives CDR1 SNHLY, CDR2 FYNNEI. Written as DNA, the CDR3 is TGTGCCAGCGGGGACAGTGGAAACACCATATATTTT. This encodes CASGDSGNTIYF.

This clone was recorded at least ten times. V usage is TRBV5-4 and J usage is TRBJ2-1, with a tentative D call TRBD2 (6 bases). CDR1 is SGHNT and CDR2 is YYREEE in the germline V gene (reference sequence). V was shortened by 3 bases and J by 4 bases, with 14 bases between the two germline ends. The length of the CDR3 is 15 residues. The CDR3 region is CASSSAGTRYNEQFF. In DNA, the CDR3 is TGTGCCAGCAGCTCGGCCGGGACTCGGTACAATGAGCAGTTCTTC.

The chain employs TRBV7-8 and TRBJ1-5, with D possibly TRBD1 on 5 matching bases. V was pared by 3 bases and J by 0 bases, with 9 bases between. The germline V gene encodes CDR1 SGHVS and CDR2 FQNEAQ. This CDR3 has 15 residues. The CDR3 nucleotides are TGTGCCAGCAGCTTCGACAGCGTTAGCAATCAGCCCCAGCATTTT. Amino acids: CASSFDSVSNQPQHF.

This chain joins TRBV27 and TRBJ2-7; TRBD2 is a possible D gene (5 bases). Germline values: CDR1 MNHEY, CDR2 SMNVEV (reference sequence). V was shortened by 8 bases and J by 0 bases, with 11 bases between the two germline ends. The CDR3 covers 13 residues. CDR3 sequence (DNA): TGTGCCAGCGGTAGGAGGAGCTCCTACGAGCAGTACTTC. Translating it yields CASGRRSSYEQYF.

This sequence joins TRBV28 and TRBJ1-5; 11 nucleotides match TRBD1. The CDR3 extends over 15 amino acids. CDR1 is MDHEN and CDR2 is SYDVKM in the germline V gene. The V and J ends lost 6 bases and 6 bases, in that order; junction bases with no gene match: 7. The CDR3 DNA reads TGTGCCAGCAGCCGGACAGGGGGCCTTACTCAGCCCCAGCATTTT. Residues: CASSRTGGLTQPQHF.

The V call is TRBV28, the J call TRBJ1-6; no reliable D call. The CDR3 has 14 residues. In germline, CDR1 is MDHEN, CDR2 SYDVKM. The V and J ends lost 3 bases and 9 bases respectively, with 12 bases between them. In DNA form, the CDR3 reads TGTGCCAGCAGTTTTTACGGGCGGGGTTCACCCCTCCACTTT. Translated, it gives CASSFYGRGSPLHF.

The CDR3 reads CSAQTGGAHGYTF. CDR3 bases: TGCAGCGCCCAAACCGGGGGAGCCCATGGCTACACCTTC. The rearrangement uses TRBV29-1 and TRBJ1-2, with D possibly TRBD1 on 5 matching bases. V lost 7 bases to trimming and J lost 6 bases, with 18 bases between them. The CDR3 length is 13 residues. Germline V CDR1 and CDR2: SQVTM, ANQGSEA. The whole variable domain, remainder taken from reference TRBV29-1 and TRBJ1-2, is SAVISQKPSRDICQRGTSLTIQCQVDSQVTMMFWYRQQPGQSLTLIATANQGSEATYESGFVIDKFPISRPNLTFSTLTVSNMSPEDSSIYLCSAQTGGAHGYTFGSGTRLTVV.

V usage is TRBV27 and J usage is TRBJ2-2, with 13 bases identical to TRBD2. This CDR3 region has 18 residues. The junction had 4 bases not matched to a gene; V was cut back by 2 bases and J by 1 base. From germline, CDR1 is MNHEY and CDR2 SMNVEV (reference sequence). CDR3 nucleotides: TGTGCCAGCAGTTTACGAGGGACTAGCGGGGTGAACACCGGGGAGCTGTTTTTT. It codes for CASSLRGTSGVNTGELFF.

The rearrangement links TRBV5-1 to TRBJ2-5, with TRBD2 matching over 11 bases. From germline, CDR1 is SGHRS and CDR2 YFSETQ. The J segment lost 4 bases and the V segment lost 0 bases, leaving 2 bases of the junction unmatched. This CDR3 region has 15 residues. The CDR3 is CASSLGLAGGETQYF. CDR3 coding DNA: TGCGCCAGCAGCTTGGGCCTAGCGGGGGGAGAGACCCAGTACTTC.

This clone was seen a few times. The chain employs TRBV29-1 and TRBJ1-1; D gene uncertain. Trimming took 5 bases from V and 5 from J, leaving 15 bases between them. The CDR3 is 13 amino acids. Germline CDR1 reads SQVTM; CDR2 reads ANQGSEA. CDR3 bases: TGCAGCGTTAGTCCGAAGGCCGGGACTGAAGCTTTCTTT. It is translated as CSVSPKAGTEAFF.

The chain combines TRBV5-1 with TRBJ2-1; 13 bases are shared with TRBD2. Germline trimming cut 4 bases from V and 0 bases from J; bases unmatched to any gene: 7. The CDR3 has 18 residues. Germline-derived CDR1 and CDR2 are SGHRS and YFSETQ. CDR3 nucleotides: TGCGCCAGCAGCCGGACTAGCGGGAGCCCCACCTCCTACAATGAGCAGTTCTTC. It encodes CASSRTSGSPTSYNEQFF. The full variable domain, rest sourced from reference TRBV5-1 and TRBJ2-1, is KAGVTQTPRYLIKTRGQQVTLSCSPISGHRSVSWYQQTPGQGLQFLFEYFSETQRNKGNFPGRFSGRQFSNSRSEMNVSTLELGDSALYLCASSRTSGSPTSYNEQFFGPGTRLTVL.

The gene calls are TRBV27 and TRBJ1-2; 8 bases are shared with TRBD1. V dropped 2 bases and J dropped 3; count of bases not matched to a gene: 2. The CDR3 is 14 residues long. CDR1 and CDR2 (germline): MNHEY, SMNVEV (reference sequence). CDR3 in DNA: TGTGCCAGCAGTTTACAGGGGGCCCACTATGGCTACACCTTC. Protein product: CASSLQGAHYGYTF.